Presented here are 10 T cell receptor beta chains from one specimen sequenced in a study of vaccination and CD4 T cells after COVID-19. No antigens are known for them. The Oncomine TCR Beta short-read assay sequenced DNA from cultured CD4+ T cells. From the PCR reads, TCRdb called clonotypes with MiXCR, one entry per CDR3 protein. The profile covers tens of thousands of distinct CDR3 sequences, with around 48% appearing a single time and about 5.9% taken by the ten largest. Documented treatment: roughly 11-day PBMC culture with coronavirus spike peptide pools or control peptides (ViraFEST assay). Sequencing input: CD4+ T cells from blood, cultured in vitro. Source of these receptors: a human donor who had recovered from COVID-19.

V gene TRBV5-1 combines with J gene TRBJ2-3; 11 nucleotides agree with TRBD2. The CDR3 totals 19 residues. Germline-derived CDR1 and CDR2 are SGHRS and YFSETQ. The V gene end was trimmed by 4 bases and the J gene end by 0 bases; junction bases not matched to a gene: 13. The CDR3 DNA reads TGCGCCAGCAGCCCGGCCGGCGGGACTAGCGGCGGGAGCACAGATACGCAGTATTTT. Its translation is CASSPAGGTSGGSTDTQYF.

J is TRBJ1-2 and V is TRBV2, with 10 positions matching TRBD1. The germline V gene has CDR1 SNHLY and CDR2 FYNNEI. This CDR3 comprises 12 residues. The ends lost 6 bases at V and 7 bases at J; junction bases unmatched: 2. CDR3 coding DNA: TGTGCCAGCAGCAGGGACAGGGGTGGCTACACCTTC. Residues: CASSRDRGGYTF.

This clonotype was found a few times. This chain links TRBV5-5 with TRBJ1-2; 8 bases fit TRBD1. The CDR3 loop spans 15 amino acids. Per the germline V gene, CDR1 is SGHKS and CDR2 is YYEKEE (reference sequence). V trimming: 4 bases; J trimming: 2 bases; junction bases outside the gene matches: 7. The chain's CDR3 is CASSPGQGSNYGYTF. The CDR3 bases are TGTGCCAGCAGCCCCGGACAGGGATCCAACTATGGCTACACCTTC.

The table lists this clonotype with a few counts. The chain recombines TRBV20-1 with TRBJ1-1; 8 bases fit TRBD1. CDR1 DFQATT and CDR2 SNEGSKA come from the germline V gene (reference sequence). The V gene end was trimmed by 5 bases and the J gene end by 7 bases; junction bases not matched to a gene: 3. There are 11 residues in the CDR3. The CDR3 bases are TGCAGTGCTCCAGGGGGCAATGAAGCTTTCTTT. Protein product: CSAPGGNEAFF.

V and J are TRBV28 and TRBJ2-7, with D unclear. This CDR3 contains 11 residues. Trimming left V 5 bases short and J 2 bases short, with 4 bases between. The germline gives CDR1 MDHEN, CDR2 SYDVKM. Written as DNA, the CDR3 is TGTGCCAGCAGTGCAACCTACGAGCAGTACTTC. It encodes CASSATYEQYF.

This clonotype has a handful of counts. V gene TRBV12-3 or TRBV12-4 combines with J gene TRBJ1-6; D is undetermined. CDR3 size: 12 residues. Trimming took off 3 bases at V and 11 bases at J, with 8 bases between the two ends. The CDR3 DNA is TGTGCCAGCAGTTTTCAGACCCCACCCCTCCACTTT. Protein sequence: CASSFQTPPLHF.

This clonotype appeared a few times. The rearrangement links TRBV20-1 to TRBJ1-1, with 7 nucleotides matching TRBD1. Germline V gives CDR1 DFQATT, CDR2 SNEGSKA (reference sequence). The CDR3 has 17 residues. V dropped 2 bases and J dropped 3; count of bases not matched to a gene: 15. In nucleotides, the CDR3 is TGCAGTGCTAGATCCCCAGGGGGACGGGGTGATGACACTGAAGCTTTCTTT. This translates into CSARSPGGRGDDTEAFF.

This chain links TRBV19 with TRBJ2-3, with 7 bases fitting TRBD1. The germline V gene has CDR1 LNHDA and CDR2 SQIVND (reference sequence). After removal of 3 bases from V and 2 bases from J, the junction contained 8 bases not matched to a gene. CDR3 length: 16 amino acids. The CDR3 sequence is CASSIRKTGTTDTQYF. The CDR3 nucleotides read TGTGCCAGTAGTATCCGCAAGACAGGGACCACAGATACGCAGTATTTT.

This chain connects TRBV6-1 to TRBJ1-2; TRBD1 aligns across 7 bases. This CDR3 has 14 amino acids. Germline CDR1 is MNHNS and CDR2 is SASEGT. V lost 5 bases, J lost 7 bases, and 10 bases stayed unmatched. Written as DNA, the CDR3 is TGTGCCAGCAGTCTTACGACAGGGAAGGGTGGCTACACCTTC. As protein: CASSLTTGKGGYTF.

The gene calls are TRBV10-2 and TRBJ1-6, with 8 positions matching TRBD1. The length of the CDR3 is 14 residues. From germline, CDR1 is WSHSY and CDR2 SAAADI. J gave up 8 bases and V 5 bases, and 5 bases lay outside the gene matches. The CDR3 DNA reads TGCGCCAGCAGTCAGGACAGGGCTTATTCACCCCTCCACTTT. Residues: CASSQDRAYSPLHF.